These 9 T cell receptor beta chains were all obtained from the same sample, sequenced in a study of blood T cell repertoires in COVID-19. Sequencing used immunoSEQ multiplex PCR; TCRdb keeps in-frame clones, though not all of them. The sample consists of some 220,000 clones, about four fifths of them appearing once. The source material was PBMCs or T cells enriched from blood (not recorded which). The receptors were sampled from a woman in her thirties or forties with acute COVID-19.

This rearrangement joins TRBV5-1 to TRBJ2-2, with 11 bases identical to TRBD2. Germline V lookup: CDR1 SGHRS, CDR2 YFSETQ. This CDR3 is built from 16 residues. The J segment lost 4 bases and the V segment lost 4 bases, leaving 6 bases of the junction unmatched. CDR3 loop: CASSHEGLAGTGELFF. In DNA, the CDR3 is TGCGCCAGCAGCCACGAAGGACTAGCGGGCACCGGGGAGCTGTTTTTT.

In DNA, the CDR3 is TGCGCCAGCAGCCAATCCTCGACTAAGGGCACAGATACGCAGTATTTT. It yields the protein CASSQSSTKGTDTQYF. The chain carries TRBV4-1 and TRBJ2-3; D may be TRBD2 (5 bases). Germline V CDR1 and CDR2: MGHRA, YSYEKL. Trimming took 2 bases from V and 1 from J, leaving 13 bases between them. The CDR3 is 16 residues long.

V is TRBV27 and J is TRBJ2-2, with 9 nucleotides matching TRBD2. Germline V lookup: CDR1 MNHEY, CDR2 SMNVEV (reference sequence). V lost 6 bases and J lost 3; bases outside the gene matches: 2. The CDR3 loop spans 14 amino acids. The CDR3 nucleotides read TGTGCCAGCAGGCTAGCGGGGTACACCGGGGAGCTGTTTTTT. Translating gives CASRLAGYTGELFF.

The rearrangement uses TRBV7-2 and TRBJ1-6; D is uncertain. CDR3 length equals 13 residues. The germline V gene has CDR1 SGHTA and CDR2 FQGNSA. V lost 8 bases to trimming and J lost 6 bases, with 11 bases between them. The CDR3 reads CASGRGFNSPLHF. Here the CDR3 DNA reads TGTGCCAGCGGGCGGGGATTTAATTCACCCCTCCACTTT.

The V and J genes are TRBV7-8 and TRBJ2-7; TRBD1 agrees at 10 bases. The CDR3 extends over 12 amino acids. The V segment lost 5 bases and the J segment 8 bases; nucleotides outside the gene matches: 3. Germline lookup yields CDR1 SGHVS and CDR2 FQNEAQ. CDR3 residues: CASSLGQGKQYF. CDR3 sequence (DNA): TGTGCCAGCAGCCTGGGACAGGGGAAGCAGTACTTC.

The table lists this clone with a count of one. V usage is TRBV9 and J usage is TRBJ2-7, with D unresolved. V dropped 0 bases and J dropped 0 bases, with 7 bases sitting between them. CDR1 and CDR2 from the germline V gene are SGDLS and YYNGEE. This CDR3 is built from 14 residues. This CDR3 reads CASSVGGSSYEQYF. CDR3 nucleotides: TGTGCCAGCAGCGTAGGCGGCAGCTCCTACGAGCAGTACTTC.

The genes are TRBV7-8 and TRBJ1-3; D is unresolved. The CDR3 has 16 amino acids. Between the trimmed V and J ends, which lost 7 bases and 0 bases, there was a span of 16 bases. Germline CDR1 and CDR2: SGHVS and FQNEAQ. This CDR3 reads CASILGWQLSGNTIYF. CDR3 DNA sequence: TGTGCCAGCATTCTAGGCTGGCAGCTCTCTGGAAACACCATATATTTT.

This clone was counted a single time. V gene TRBV2 combines with J gene TRBJ1-6; D may be TRBD1 (6 bases). The germline CDR1 and CDR2 sequences are SNHLY and FYNNEI. This CDR3 contains 13 residues. V was clipped by 7 bases and J by 8 bases, with 12 bases between them. Written as DNA, the CDR3 is TGTGCCAGCATTGGACAGTACGATTCACCCCTCCACTTT. Protein: CASIGQYDSPLHF. The entire variable domain, with the rest obtained from reference TRBV2 and TRBJ1-6, is as follows: EPEVTQTPSHQVTQMGQEVILRCVPISNHLYFYWYRQILGQKVEFLVSFYNNEISEKSEIFDDQFSVERPDGSNFTLKIRSTKLEDSAMYFCASIGQYDSPLHFGNGTRLTVT.

This clone is a singleton in its sample. This chain uses TRBV3-1 (or the pseudogene TRBV3-2) with TRBJ1-2; 8 positions match TRBD1. The CDR3 runs to 16 residues. Germline V gene data show CDR1 as LGHDT and CDR2 as YNNKEL (reference sequence). V lost 2 bases, J lost 5 bases, and 10 bases stayed unmatched. The CDR3: CASSQTGQGALYGYTF. CDR3 DNA sequence: TGTGCCAGCAGCCAAACCGGACAGGGTGCTCTTTATGGCTACACCTTC.